This T cell receptor (beta chain) is from a study of patients and donors after allogeneic stem cell transplantation. Via MiXCR, TCRdb re-called the RT-PCR reads, giving one row per CDR3 protein. The sample lists about 400,000 distinct CDR3 sequences; around 15% were seen once. The V gene's germline CDR1 is SGHRS and CDR2 YFSETQ. The V gene lost 4 bases and the J gene lost 3 bases, with 11 bases spanning the gap. The CDR3 spans 13 residues. This clonotype showed up many times. Sequencing used blood, either unsorted or a sorted T cell fraction (not recorded which). The receptor comes from a human donor who was either an allogeneic HSCT recipient or a stem cell or donor lymphocyte infusion donor (not recorded which). It is not recorded whose cells these are; they may come from a transplant donor. The V gene is TRBV5-1, the J gene TRBJ2-7; D possibly matches TRBD1 or TRBD2 (6 bases each). The CDR3 DNA sequence: TGCGCCAGCAGCGCGGGGACATTCTACGAGCAGTACTTC. Translated, it gives CASSAGTFYEQYF.